One sample yielded the 8 T cell receptor beta chains listed below, sequenced in a study of shared clonotypes between healthy human individuals. Here immunoSEQ multiplex PCR was the method, and the copy in TCRdb shows in-frame clones only, minus some. The sample consists of hundreds of thousands of clones, 85% to 95% of them appearing once. The naive CD8 fraction comprised CD45RO-negative cells positively selected for CCR7 and excluded terminally differentiated effector memory CD45RA+ cells. The specimen was naive CD8+ T cells sorted from blood. These receptors were taken from a woman in her thirties in good health.

The V and J genes are TRBV27 and TRBJ2-1; 7 bases line up with TRBD1. The CDR3 has 16 amino acids. The V segment lost 1 base and the J segment 4 bases; nucleotides outside the gene matches: 7. The germline V gene has CDR1 MNHEY and CDR2 SMNVEV (reference sequence). CDR3 in DNA: TGTGCCAGCAGTTTATTAGGGACAGAGACTTACAATGAGCAGTTCTTC. This translates into CASSLLGTETYNEQFF.

J is TRBJ2-7 and V is TRBV7-7; the D is unclear. The CDR3 extends over 14 amino acids. V lost 3 bases and J lost 7, with 16 bases in between. Germline CDR1 is SSHAT and CDR2 is FNYEAQ (reference sequence). The CDR3 coding sequence is TGTGCCAGCAGCTTTCTCTACCCGAATATAGAGCAGTACTTC. It is translated as CASSFLYPNIEQYF.

The V call is TRBV5-1, the J call TRBJ1-1, with 10 nucleotides matching TRBD1. The CDR3 is 17 amino acids. V dropped 5 bases and J dropped 1; count of bases not matched to a gene: 11. In germline, CDR1 is SGHRS, CDR2 YFSETQ. CDR3 residues: CASRFAVDRGQNTEAFF. CDR3 bases: TGCGCCAGCAGGTTTGCTGTAGACAGGGGGCAGAACACTGAAGCTTTCTTT.

The CDR3 spells CASSSEQGGNTIYF. CDR3 nucleotide sequence: TGTGCCAGCAGCTCAGAGCAGGGAGGAAACACCATATATTTT. The chain couples TRBV11-1 to TRBJ1-3; weak D call: TRBD1 (5 bases). The CDR3 runs to 14 residues. The V gene's germline CDR1 is SGHAT and CDR2 FQDESV (reference sequence). Trimming stripped 4 bases from V and 4 bases from J, with 11 bases between.

The rearrangement links TRBV5-1 to TRBJ2-7, with D tentatively TRBD1 (6 bases). CDR3 length equals 13 residues. Trimming shortened V by 0 bases and J by 7 bases, and 11 bases separated the two germline ends. The V gene's germline CDR1 is SGHRS and CDR2 YFSETQ. As DNA, the CDR3 is TGCGCCAGCAGCTTGGTGGGGGCACAGGAGCAGTACTTC. Its translation is CASSLVGAQEQYF.

This chain uses TRBV11-2 with TRBJ2-3; D gene uncertain. CDR3 size: 15 residues. From germline, CDR1 is SGHAT and CDR2 FQNNGV. V gave up 3 bases and J gave up 0 bases, with 10 bases separating them. This CDR3 reads CASSLMGVSTDTQYF. The DNA of the CDR3 is TGTGCCAGCAGCTTGATGGGCGTAAGCACAGATACGCAGTATTTT.

This chain uses TRBV12-5 with TRBJ2-1; D is undetermined. The CDR3 runs to 16 residues. The V and J ends lost 0 bases and 1 base respectively, with 10 bases between them. Germline CDR1 is LGHNT and CDR2 is FRNRAP. CDR3 loop: CASGLVRLGSYNEQFF. The CDR3 DNA sequence: TGTGCTAGTGGTTTGGTACGGTTGGGGTCCTACAATGAGCAGTTCTTC.

The chain couples TRBV7-8 to TRBJ1-5; no reliable D call. Trimming removed 4 bases from V and 0 bases from J, with 10 bases in between. Per the germline V gene, CDR1 is SGHVS and CDR2 is FQNEAQ. The CDR3 totals 15 residues. CDR3 bases: TGTGCCAGCAGCTCCCCCGACACTAGCAATCAGCCCCAGCATTTT. Its translation is CASSSPDTSNQPQHF.